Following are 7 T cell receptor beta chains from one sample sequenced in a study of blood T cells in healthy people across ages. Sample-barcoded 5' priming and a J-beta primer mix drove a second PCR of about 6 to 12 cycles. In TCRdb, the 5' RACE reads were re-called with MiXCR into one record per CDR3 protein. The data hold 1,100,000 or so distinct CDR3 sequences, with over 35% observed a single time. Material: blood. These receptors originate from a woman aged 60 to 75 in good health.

The CDR3 spells CASSAATQRGNGTIANYGYTF. The CDR3 region has the DNA TGTGCCAGCAGCGCAGCCACACAGAGGGGAAACGGAACGATTGCTAACTATGGCTACACCTTC. The gene calls are TRBV9 and TRBJ1-2; D might be TRBD1 (5 bases). The germline V and J ends were trimmed by 3 bases and 0 bases, with 30 bases remaining between them. The CDR3 length is 21 residues. CDR1 SGDLS and CDR2 YYNGEE come from the germline V gene.

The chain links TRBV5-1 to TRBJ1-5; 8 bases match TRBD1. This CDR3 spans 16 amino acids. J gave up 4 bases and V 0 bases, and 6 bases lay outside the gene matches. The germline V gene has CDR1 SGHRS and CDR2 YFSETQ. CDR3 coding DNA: TGCGCCAGCAGCTTGGAGGGACAGGAGACAAATCAGCCCCAGCATTTT. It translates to CASSLEGQETNQPQHF.

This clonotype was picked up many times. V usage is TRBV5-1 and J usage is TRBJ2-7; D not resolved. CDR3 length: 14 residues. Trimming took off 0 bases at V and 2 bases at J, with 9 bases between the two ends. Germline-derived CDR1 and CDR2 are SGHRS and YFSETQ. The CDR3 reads CASSLDGGTYEQYF. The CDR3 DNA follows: TGCGCCAGCAGCTTGGACGGCGGCACCTACGAGCAGTACTTC.

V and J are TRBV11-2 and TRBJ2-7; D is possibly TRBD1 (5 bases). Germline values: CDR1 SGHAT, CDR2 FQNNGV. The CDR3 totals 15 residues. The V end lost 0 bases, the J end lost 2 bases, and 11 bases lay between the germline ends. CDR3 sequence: CASSLEMGLTYEQYF. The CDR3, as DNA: TGTGCCAGCAGCTTAGAAATGGGGCTAACCTACGAGCAGTACTTC. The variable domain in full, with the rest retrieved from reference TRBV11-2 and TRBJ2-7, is EAGVAQSPRYKIIEKRQSVAFWCNPISGHATLYWYQQILGQGPKLLIQFQNNGVVDDSQLPKDRFSAERLKGVDSTLKIQPAKLEDSAVYLCASSLEMGLTYEQYFGPGTRLTVT.

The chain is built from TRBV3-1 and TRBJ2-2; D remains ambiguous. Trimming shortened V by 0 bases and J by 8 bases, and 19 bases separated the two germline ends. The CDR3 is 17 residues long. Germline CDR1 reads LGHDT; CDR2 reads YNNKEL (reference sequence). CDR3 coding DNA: TGTGCCAGCAGCCAAGAGGCAGGCTCCCCTTCTGGTGGGGAGCTGTTTTTT. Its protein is CASSQEAGSPSGGELFF.

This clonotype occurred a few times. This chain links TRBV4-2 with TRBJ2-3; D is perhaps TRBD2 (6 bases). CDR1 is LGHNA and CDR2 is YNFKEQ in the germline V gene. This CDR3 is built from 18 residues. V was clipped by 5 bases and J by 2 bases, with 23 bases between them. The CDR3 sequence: CASSTRRGFAGPTDTQYF. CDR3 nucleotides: TGTGCCAGCAGCACTCGGAGGGGTTTCGCGGGACCCACAGATACGCAGTATTTT.

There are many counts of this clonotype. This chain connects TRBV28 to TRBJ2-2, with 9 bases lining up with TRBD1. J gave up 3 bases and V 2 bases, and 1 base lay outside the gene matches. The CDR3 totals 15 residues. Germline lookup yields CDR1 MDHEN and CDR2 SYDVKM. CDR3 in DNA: TGTGCCAGCAGTTTAACAGGGGGCGACACCGGGGAGCTGTTTTTT. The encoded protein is CASSLTGGDTGELFF. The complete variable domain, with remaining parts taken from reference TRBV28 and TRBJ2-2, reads DVKVTQSSRYLVKRTGEKVFLECVQDMDHENMFWYRQDPGLGLRLIYFSYDVKMKEKGDIPEGYSVSREKKERFSLILESASTNQTSMYLCASSLTGGDTGELFFGEGSRLTVL.